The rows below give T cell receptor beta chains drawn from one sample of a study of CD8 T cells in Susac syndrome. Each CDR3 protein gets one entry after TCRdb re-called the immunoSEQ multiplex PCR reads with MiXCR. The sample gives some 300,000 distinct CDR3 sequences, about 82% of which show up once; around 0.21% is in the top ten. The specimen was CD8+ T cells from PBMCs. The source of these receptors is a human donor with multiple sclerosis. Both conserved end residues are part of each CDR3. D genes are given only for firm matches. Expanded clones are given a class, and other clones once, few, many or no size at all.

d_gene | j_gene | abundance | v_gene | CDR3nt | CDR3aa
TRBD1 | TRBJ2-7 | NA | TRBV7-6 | TGTGCCAGCAGTCCGTTGGGACAGGTCCCCTACGAGCAGTACTTC | CASSPLGQVPYEQYF
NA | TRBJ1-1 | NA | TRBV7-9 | TGTGCCAGCAGCTTAGTCCCAGAATTGAACACTGAAGCTTTCTTT | CASSLVPELNTEAFF
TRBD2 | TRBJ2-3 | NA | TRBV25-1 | TGTGCCAGCAGCTGGGGAGGGGGCACAGATACGCAGTATTTT | CASSWGGGTDTQYF
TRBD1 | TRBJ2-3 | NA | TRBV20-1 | TGCAGTGCTAACCACTTGAGAGCAGACAGGGGGTACACAGATACGCAGTATTTT | CSANHLRADRGYTDTQYF
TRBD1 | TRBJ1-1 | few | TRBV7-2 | TGTGCCAGCAGCTTAGAGGCAGGGGGGTTAGGTGAAGCTTTCTTT | CASSLEAGGLGEAFF
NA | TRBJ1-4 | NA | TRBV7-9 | TGTGCCAGCAGCTCGACAGTAGTTTCAACTAATGAAAAACTGTTTTTT | CASSSTVVSTNEKLFF
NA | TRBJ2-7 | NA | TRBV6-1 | TGTGCCAGCAGTACCCTCGGCTCCTACGAGCAGTACTTC | CASSTLGSYEQYF
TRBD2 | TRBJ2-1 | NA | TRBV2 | TGTGCCAGCAGGCCGGGACTAGCGGGATCTGGCGATTTCTTC | CASRPGLAGSGDFF
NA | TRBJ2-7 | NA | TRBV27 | TGTGCCAGCAGTCCGCTCCCAGGGGCCCTCTCCTATGAGCAGTACTTC | CASSPLPGALSYEQYF
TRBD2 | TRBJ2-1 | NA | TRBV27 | TGTGCCAGCAGTTCCTCTAGCGGGAGGGCCCTAGTAAATGAGCAGTTCTTC | CASSSSSGRALVNEQFF
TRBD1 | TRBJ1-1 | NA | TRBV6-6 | TGTGCCAGCACTTTAGGGGGCCACACTGAAGCTTTCTTT | CASTLGGHTEAFF
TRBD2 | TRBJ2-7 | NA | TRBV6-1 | TGTGCCAGCAGGGGTCCCGGGACTAGCGGGTTTCAATCCTACGAGCAGTACTTC | CASRGPGTSGFQSYEQYF
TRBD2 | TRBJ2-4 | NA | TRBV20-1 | TGCAGTGCCGGGGGGGCGGAGGGGCAGACCAAAAACATTCAGTACTTC | CSAGGAEGQTKNIQYF
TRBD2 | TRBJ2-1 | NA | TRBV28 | TGTGCCAGCAAGGCGGGGGGAACGCTCTCCTACAATGAGCAGTTCTTC | CASKAGGTLSYNEQFF
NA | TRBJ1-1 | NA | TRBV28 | TGTGCCAGCAGTTTGCGGGGTTACAGCACTGAAGCTTTCTTT | CASSLRGYSTEAFF
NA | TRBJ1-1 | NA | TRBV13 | TGTGCCAGCAGCTTAGGGTCACGGATCAGTGAAGCTTTCTTT | CASSLGSRISEAFF
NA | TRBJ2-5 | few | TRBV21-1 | TGTGCCAGCAGCAAAGGACCCCAGTGTCAAGAGACCCAGTACTTC | CASSKGPQCQETQYF
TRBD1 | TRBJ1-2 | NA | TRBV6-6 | TGTGCCAGCAGGCTCGGGACAGGGACCTATGGCTACACCTTC | CASRLGTGTYGYTF
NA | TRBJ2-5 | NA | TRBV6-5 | TGTGCCAGCAGTTATGGACAAACCCAAGAGACCCAGTACTTC | CASSYGQTQETQYF
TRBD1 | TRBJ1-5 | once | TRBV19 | TGTGCCAGTACCCCGGGACAGGGGTTTCAGCCCCAGCATTTT | CASTPGQGFQPQHF
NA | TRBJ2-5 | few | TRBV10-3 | TGTGCCATCAGTGAGAGCCAAGAGACCCAGTACTTC | CAISESQETQYF
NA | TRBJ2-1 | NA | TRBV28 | TGTGCCAGCAGTTGGGAGGAACTAGAGGGGGGCAATGAGCAGTTCTTC | CASSWEELEGGNEQFF
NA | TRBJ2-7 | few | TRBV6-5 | TGTGCCAGCGGGGTGACAGTCCACGAGCAGTACTTC | CASGVTVHEQYF
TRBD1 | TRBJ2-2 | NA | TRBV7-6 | TGTGCCAGCAGCTTATCCGGGACAGGGATTCCCGGGGAGCTGTTTTTT | CASSLSGTGIPGELFF
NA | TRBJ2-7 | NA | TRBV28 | TGTGCCAGCGGCATTAGGGCCAGCTCCTACGAGCAGTACTTC | CASGIRASSYEQYF
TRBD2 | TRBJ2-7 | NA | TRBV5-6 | TGTGCCAGCAGCTTGGTGGGAGGGCCCAACGAGCAGTACTTC | CASSLVGGPNEQYF
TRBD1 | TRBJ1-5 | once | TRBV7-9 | TGTGCCAGCAGCTTTGCAGCGGGAGGGACAGATACGCAGCATTTT | CASSFAAGGTDTQHF
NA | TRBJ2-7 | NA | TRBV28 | TGTGCCAGCAGTTCTTACACTGAGGGATACGAGCAGTACTTC | CASSSYTEGYEQYF
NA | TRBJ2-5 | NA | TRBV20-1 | TGCAGTCCGCTGGCGGAGTCGGGAGAGACCCAGTACTTC | CSPLAESGETQYF
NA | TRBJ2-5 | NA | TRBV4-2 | TGTGCCAGCAGCCACGCCCCCGGGGACTTCCAAGAGACCCAGTACTTC | CASSHAPGDFQETQYF
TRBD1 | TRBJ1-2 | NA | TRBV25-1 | TGTGCCAGCAGTGAGGGGGGCAGGGGGCTTCGGGGCTATGGCTACACCTTC | CASSEGGRGLRGYGYTF
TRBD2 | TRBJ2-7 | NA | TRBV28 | TGTGCCAGCAGTATACCGGGACTAGGTTACGAGCAGTACTTC | CASSIPGLGYEQYF
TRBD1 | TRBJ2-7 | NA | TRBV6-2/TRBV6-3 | TGTGCCAGCAGTTACTCTTGGGACAGGGTCTACGAGCAGTACTTC | CASSYSWDRVYEQYF
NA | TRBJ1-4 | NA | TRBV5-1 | TGCGCCAGCAGCCTGGCTAGGGGCGGTTATGAAAAACTGTTTTTT | CASSLARGGYEKLFF
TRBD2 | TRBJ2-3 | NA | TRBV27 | TGTGCCAGCAGTCTTAGCGGGAGAGGGGCAGATACGCAGTATTTT | CASSLSGRGADTQYF
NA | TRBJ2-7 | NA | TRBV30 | TGTGCCTGGAGTGTAATGGATTACGGCGGCGAGCAGTACTTC | CAWSVMDYGGEQYF
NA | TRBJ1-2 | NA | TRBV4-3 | TGCGCCAGCAGCCAAGACGGCGCCGGGGCTAACTATGGCTACACCTTC | CASSQDGAGANYGYTF